This T cell receptor beta chain was profiled in a study of sequential checkpoint blockade in melanoma. Clones were sequenced by immunoSEQ multiplex PCR, and TCRdb holds only the in-frame ones, with some missing. Of 5,500 to 6,500 clones detected, approximately 20% appear once; the ten largest clones hold roughly 15%. Looked up from germline, CDR1 is SGHNT and CDR2 is YENEEA. The CDR3 has 16 amino acids. About this clone itself: The junction shows a germline mismatch at one end, possibly a read error.

The treatment denotes: randomized to nivolumab then ipilimumab (arm A) or the reverse (arm B). The V call is TRBV11-3, the J call TRBJ2-2; 7 nucleotides agree with TRBD1. Source: tumor tissue (inferred from file names), taken from a patient given nivolumab and ipilimumab in sequence. The receptor comes from a human donor with melanoma. CDR3 loop: CASSLMGTANTGELFF. The CDR3 DNA is TGTGCTAGCAGCTTGATGGGGACAGCGAACACCGGGGAGCTGTTTTTT.